The 28 T cell receptor beta chains below come from one sample, sequenced in a study of vaccination and CD4 T cells after COVID-19. Sequenced with the Oncomine TCR Beta short-read assay was DNA taken from cultured CD4+ T cells. TCRdb re-derived calls from the PCR reads in MiXCR, one entry per CDR3 protein. The sample holds 25,000 to 30,000 distinct CDR3 sequences, around 41% seen once. These receptors have no known antigen. Regarding time point: late sampling 161 to 241 days after vaccination in a few convalescent patients. Treatment denoted: approximately nine-day PBMC culture with coronavirus spike peptide pools or control peptides (ViraFEST assay). The specimen comprised CD4+ T cells from blood, cultured in vitro, sampled about 7 months after SARS-CoV-2 vaccination. These receptors came from a human donor who had recovered from COVID-19.

This clonotype has a handful of counts. The V call is TRBV6-1, the J call TRBJ1-5, with 8 bases matching TRBD1. Germline CDR1 MNHNS, CDR2 SASEGT. Trimming took 5 bases from V and 1 from J; bases not matched to a gene: 1. This CDR3 has 14 amino acids. The DNA for the CDR3 is TGTGCCAGCAGTCGACAGGGGAGCAATCAGCCCCAGCATTTT. Translated: CASSRQGSNQPQHF.

The rearrangement links TRBV7-8 to TRBJ2-5; D is unclear. The CDR3 extends over 14 amino acids. Germline loops: CDR1 SGHVS, CDR2 FQNEAQ. V lost 3 bases, J lost 4 bases, and 12 bases lay in between. CDR3 nucleotides: TGTGCCAGCAGCTTGGGAACTATGGGAGAGACCCAGTACTTC. Translated, it gives CASSLGTMGETQYF.

This clonotype was observed a handful of times. The CDR3, as DNA: TGTGCCAGCAGCTTAGGATCCGGGTTTGAGCCCCAGCATTTT. Amino acids: CASSLGSGFEPQHF. This rearrangement joins TRBV7-9 to TRBJ1-5; D is ambiguous. The CDR3 is 14 amino acids. Between the trimmed V and J ends, which lost 1 base and 8 bases, there was a span of 12 bases. Germline V gene data show CDR1 as SEHNR and CDR2 as FQNEAQ (reference sequence).

Details on this clonotype: At one end, the junction sequence differs from germline, possibly due to a read error. The chain carries TRBV24-1 and TRBJ1-5; D is possibly TRBD1 (5 bases). The CDR3 is 12 amino acids. Germline V lookup: CDR1 KGHDR, CDR2 SFDVKD. This CDR3 is CAASAGSQPQHF. CDR3 sequence (DNA): TGTGCCGCCAGTGCAGGGTCCCAGCCCCAGCATTTT.

This clonotype was found once. The gene calls are TRBV19 and TRBJ2-3; D gene uncertain. V was cut by 4 bases and J by 5 bases, with 4 bases left in between. CDR1 and CDR2 (germline): LNHDA, SQIVND (reference sequence). There are 11 residues in the CDR3. The DNA of the CDR3 is TGTGCCAGTAGTACTTTAGATACGCAGTATTTT. It specifies CASSTLDTQYF. Based on the CDR3 plus reference TRBV19 and TRBJ2-3, the full variable domain is DGGITQSPKYLFRKEGQNVTLSCEQNLNHDAMYWYRQDPGQGLRLIYYSQIVNDFQKGDIAEGYSVSREKKESFPLTVTSAQKNPTAFYLCASSTLDTQYFGPGTRLTVL.

This clonotype was recorded a few times. The chain combines TRBV7-2 with TRBJ2-5; 9 positions match TRBD2. V dropped 5 bases and J dropped 5; count of bases not matched to a gene: 9. Germline CDR1 and CDR2: SGHTA and FQGNSA. CDR3 length: 15 residues. CDR3 amino acids: CASSAAPGLAETQYF. In DNA, the CDR3 is TGTGCCAGCAGCGCGGCTCCGGGACTAGCCGAGACCCAGTACTTC.

In this sample, this clonotype turned up a few times. A junction end diverges from the germline sequence, so it may reflect a read error. The V and J genes are TRBV6-1 and TRBJ2-5; D is perhaps TRBD1 or TRBD2 (6 bases each). There are 13 residues in the CDR3. The V gene's germline CDR1 is MNHNS and CDR2 SASEGT. CDR3 nucleotides: TGCGCCACCCGGTGGGGGGCGAGGGAGACCCAGTACTTC. Translation: CATRWGARETQYF.

The genes are TRBV20-1 and TRBJ2-5; 10 positions agree with TRBD2. The tail of the sequence fits TRBJ2-7 better, so the J call may be wrong. From germline, CDR1 is DFQATT and CDR2 SNEGSKA (reference sequence). The CDR3 is made up of 16 amino acids. The CDR3 DNA reads as TGCAGTGCTAGTGATCCAGCGGGAGGGCGAACCTACGAGCAGTACTTC. Translation: CSASDPAGGRTYEQYF.

In its sample, this clonotype was seen a few times. The CDR3 loop reads CSALRAGGGDTQYF. The CDR3 bases are TGCAGTGCCCTAAGGGCGGGAGGTGGAGATACGCAGTATTTT. The chain has TRBV20-1 and TRBJ2-3, with 8 bases fitting TRBD2. The trim removed 6 bases at V and 5 bases at J, leaving 10 bases unmatched. CDR1 is DFQATT and CDR2 is SNEGSKA in the germline V gene (reference sequence). The CDR3 loop spans 14 amino acids.

The V gene is TRBV27, the J gene TRBJ1-5; possible D gene TRBD1, 6 bases. In germline, CDR1 is MNHEY, CDR2 SMNVEV (reference sequence). The ends were cut back, 5 bases at V and 1 base at J, with 15 bases in the middle. CDR3 size: 16 residues. CDR3: CASSARGGASNQPQHF. In DNA form, the CDR3 reads TGTGCCAGCAGTGCCCGAGGGGGAGCGAGCAATCAGCCCCAGCATTTT.

This chain connects TRBV12-3 or TRBV12-4 to TRBJ2-5; a possible D gene is TRBD2 (5 bases). The CDR3 is made up of 15 amino acids. The germline V and J ends were trimmed by 6 bases and 4 bases, with 18 bases remaining between them. The CDR3 region has the DNA TGTGCCAGCAGCATCGGAGGTGGGTTGGGAGAGACCCAGTACTTC. It specifies CASSIGGGLGETQYF.

This clonotype was counted once. This chain connects TRBV6-2 or TRBV6-3 to TRBJ2-1; perhaps TRBD1 as D (5 bases). The V gene's germline CDR1 is MNHEY and CDR2 SVGEGT. This CDR3 comprises 17 residues. V was cut by 9 bases and J by 0 bases, with 21 bases left in between. CDR3 coding DNA: TGTGCCAGAAACCGCAGGGTTAGAGGCAGCTCCTACAATGAGCAGTTCTTC. Its protein is CARNRRVRGSSYNEQFF.

The gene calls are TRBV20-1 and TRBJ2-3; 7 nucleotides align to TRBD1. CDR1 is DFQATT, CDR2 SNEGSKA, per germline (reference sequence). V was clipped by 6 bases and J by 2 bases; unmatched bases: 11. The CDR3 runs 15 residues. The CDR3 protein is CSAITGDSDTDTQYF. The CDR3 coding sequence is TGCAGTGCCATCACCGGGGACAGTGACACAGATACGCAGTATTTT.

Relative to its sample, this clonotype is medium-sized. The chain links TRBV15 to TRBJ2-7, with D possibly matching TRBD2 (7 bases). V lost 1 base and J lost 5, with 15 bases in between. Germline CDR1 LNHNV, CDR2 YYDKDF (reference sequence). There are 15 residues in the CDR3. The CDR3: CATSRGEGDVDEQYF. CDR3 DNA sequence: TGTGCCACCAGCAGAGGGGAGGGGGATGTGGACGAGCAGTACTTC.

In this sample, this clonotype turned up a few times. The chain links TRBV6-5 to TRBJ2-7; weak D call: TRBD2 (5 bases). Germline-derived CDR1 and CDR2 are MNHEY and SVGAGI. The CDR3 contains 15 residues. V was clipped by 2 bases and J by 2 bases, with 13 bases between them. CDR3 sequence reads: CASSYGRTGAYEQYF. Here the CDR3 DNA reads TGTGCCAGCAGTTACGGACGGACCGGGGCCTACGAGCAGTACTTC.

A few counts support this clonotype. The chain recombines TRBV24-1 with TRBJ2-1; TRBD2 matches at 12 bases. The V and J ends lost 3 bases and 1 base, in that order; junction bases with no gene match: 3. The CDR3 is made up of 17 amino acids. Germline V gives CDR1 KGHDR, CDR2 SFDVKD. DNA of the CDR3: TGTGCCACCAGTGATCCTACTAGCGGGAGGTCCTACAATGAGCAGTTCTTC. This gives the protein CATSDPTSGRSYNEQFF.

This chain joins TRBV6-2 or TRBV6-3 and TRBJ2-7; 9 positions agree with TRBD1. The ends lost 7 bases at V and 3 bases at J; junction bases unmatched: 7. The CDR3 runs 14 residues. The germline V gene has CDR1 MNHEY and CDR2 SVGEGT. CDR3 bases: TGTGCCAGCACCACCGGGGACAGGGTCTACGAGCAGTACTTC. Encoded protein: CASTTGDRVYEQYF.

J is TRBJ2-3 and V is TRBV28; D not certain. The CDR3 loop spans 14 amino acids. Trimming removed 6 bases from V and 3 bases from J, with 13 bases in between. The germline V gene has CDR1 MDHEN and CDR2 SYDVKM. The CDR3 spells CASRLQGTTDTQYF. CDR3 sequence (DNA): TGTGCCAGCAGATTACAAGGAACGACAGATACGCAGTATTTT.

This clonotype was observed a handful of times. This rearrangement joins TRBV24-1 to TRBJ2-1, with 9 bases aligning to TRBD1. Germline values: CDR1 KGHDR, CDR2 SFDVKD. Trimming at V came to 10 bases and at J to 3 bases, leaving 3 bases not matched to a gene. CDR3 length: 13 amino acids. CDR3 sequence (DNA): TGTGCCACAACGGGACAGGGCTACAATGAGCAGTTCTTC. It encodes CATTGQGYNEQFF.

The rearrangement uses TRBV20-1 and TRBJ2-7; D possibly corresponds to TRBD2 (5 bases). Per germline, CDR1 DFQATT and CDR2 SNEGSKA (reference sequence). The V and J ends lost 3 bases and 5 bases respectively, with 17 bases between them. The CDR3 has 14 amino acids. The CDR3 protein is CSASNTGFGNEQYF. In DNA form, the CDR3 reads TGCAGTGCTAGCAATACGGGGTTCGGGAACGAGCAGTACTTC.

The chain employs TRBV20-1 and TRBJ2-3, with D possibly TRBD2 on 6 matching bases. Deletions cut 5 bases from V and 6 bases from J, with 21 bases between. This CDR3 has 15 residues. Germline lookup yields CDR1 DFQATT and CDR2 SNEGSKA (reference sequence). The CDR3 here is CSAPTLGRISDTQYF. CDR3 coding DNA: TGCAGTGCTCCAACTCTAGGGAGGATTTCGGATACGCAGTATTTT.

This clonotype appeared a few times. The V gene is TRBV20-1, the J gene TRBJ2-7; a weak D match, TRBD2 (10 bases). The V end was cut by 5 bases, the J end by 3 bases, with 26 bases between. Germline CDR1 and CDR2: DFQATT and SNEGSKA (reference sequence). The CDR3 runs to 17 residues. The CDR3 nucleotides read TGCAGTGCTGGAGCAACAGGGGGCCAGCGGGAGGGCTACGAGCAGTACTTC. This sequence encodes CSAGATGGQREGYEQYF.

This clonotype was observed once. The chain joins TRBV7-9 to TRBJ2-3; D may be TRBD1 or TRBD2 (5 bases each). Germline V lookup: CDR1 SEHNR, CDR2 FQNEAQ (reference sequence). With 1 base removed from V and 6 bases from J, the gap between germline ends came to 11 bases. This CDR3 is built from 14 residues. CDR3 DNA sequence: TGTGCCAGCAGCTTAGGAGGGGCCGGGGATACGCAGTATTTT. Its translation is CASSLGGAGDTQYF. Together with reference TRBV7-9 and TRBJ2-3, the CDR3 gives the full variable domain: DTGVSQNPRHKITKRGQNVTFRCDPISEHNRLYWYRQTLGQGPEFLTYFQNEAQLEKSRLLSDRFSAERPKGSFSTLEIQRTEQGDSAMYLCASSLGGAGDTQYFGPGTRLTVL.

The chain recombines TRBV28 with TRBJ1-1, with D uncertain. The CDR3 has 13 amino acids. Trimming stripped 6 bases from V and 5 bases from J, with 13 bases between. Germline V gives CDR1 MDHEN, CDR2 SYDVKM. CDR3 nucleotide sequence: TGTGCCAGCAGCCAAAACACTGGGACTGAAGCTTTCTTT. Its protein product is CASSQNTGTEAFF.

This clonotype appeared once. This chain connects TRBV7-2 to TRBJ2-3; a weak D match, TRBD2 (6 bases). V was clipped by 8 bases and J by 9 bases, with 15 bases between them. CDR1 SGHTA and CDR2 FQGNSA come from the germline V gene. The CDR3 extends over 12 amino acids. The CDR3 DNA reads as TGTGCCAGCGGCCGCCCGGGAGAGACGCAGTATTTT. Translation: CASGRPGETQYF.

The gene calls are TRBV6-1 and TRBJ1-6, with D unresolved. There are 13 residues in the CDR3. CDR1 and CDR2 (germline): MNHNS, SASEGT. V was cut by 6 bases and J by 8 bases, with 11 bases left in between. The CDR3 DNA follows: TGTGCCAGCAGCGCAGTAAGGGATTCACCCCTCCACTTT. It yields the protein CASSAVRDSPLHF.

The chain links TRBV7-2 to TRBJ1-6, with TRBD1 matching over 7 bases. The germline CDR1 and CDR2 sequences are SGHTA and FQGNSA. After removal of 1 base from V and 6 bases from J, the junction contained 3 bases not matched to a gene. The CDR3 contains 15 residues. The CDR3 nucleotides are TGTGCCAGCAGCTTAGAAGGGACAGTTAATTCACCCCTCCACTTT. Protein: CASSLEGTVNSPLHF. Based on the CDR3 plus reference TRBV7-2 and TRBJ1-6, the full variable domain is GAGVSQSPSNKVTEKGKDVELRCDPISGHTALYWYRQSLGQGLEFLIYFQGNSAPDKSGLPSDRFSAERTGGSVSTLTIQRTQQEDSAVYLCASSLEGTVNSPLHFGNGTRLTVT.

A single count supports this clonotype. The rearrangement links TRBV7-6 to TRBJ2-1, with a tentative D call TRBD1 (6 bases). This CDR3 is built from 15 residues. V shed 4 bases and J shed 4 bases, with 14 bases lying between them. The germline CDR1 and CDR2 sequences are SGHVS and FNYEAQ. In DNA, the CDR3 is TGTGCCAGCAGCTCGGGACATAGCTTTTACAATGAGCAGTTCTTC. This encodes CASSSGHSFYNEQFF.